This entry lists 6 T cell receptor beta chains sequenced from one sample in a study of CD8+ T cells in alopecia areata. As the sequencing template, cDNA was produced by extracting RNA and reverse transcribing it. Generated by immunoSEQ multiplex PCR, the TCRdb table keeps only in-frame clones and is missing some. The sample holds 120,000 or so clones; approximately 38% are singletons and the top ten take 2.5% to 3.5%. Input material: CD4+ T cells sorted from blood. Source of these receptors: a human donor with alopecia areata.

This clone was recorded a few times. The rearrangement links TRBV6-1 to TRBJ2-3; 10 bases map to TRBD1. This CDR3 spans 14 amino acids. Germline V gene lookup returns CDR1 MNHNS and CDR2 SASEGT. After removal of 4 bases from V and 3 bases from J, the junction contained 1 base not matched to a gene. CDR3 sequence: CASSGGQGTDTQYF. For the CDR3, the DNA is TGTGCCAGCAGTGGGGGACAGGGGACAGATACGCAGTATTTT.

As to this clone: In the same sample, other DNA sequences code for this CDR3. The chain employs TRBV7-9 and TRBJ2-3; D not resolved. The CDR3 sequence is 11 residues long. CDR1 and CDR2 (germline): SEHNR, FQNEAQ (reference sequence). Between the trimmed V and J ends, which lost 3 bases and 2 bases, there was a span of 0 bases. For the CDR3, the DNA is TGTGCCAGCAGCTTCACAGATACGCAGTATTTT. Amino acid sequence: CASSFTDTQYF. Full variable domain (outside the CDR3, taken from reference TRBV7-9 and TRBJ2-3): DTGVSQNPRHKITKRGQNVTFRCDPISEHNRLYWYRQTLGQGPEFLTYFQNEAQLEKSRLLSDRFSAERPKGSFSTLEIQRTEQGDSAMYLCASSFTDTQYFGPGTRLTVL.

This clone occurred a few times. The same CDR3 arises from other DNA sequences in this sample as well. This sequence joins TRBV5-1 and TRBJ2-7; 7 nucleotides align to TRBD1. In germline, CDR1 is SGHRS, CDR2 YFSETQ. V was clipped by 0 bases and J by 0 bases; unmatched bases: 6. This CDR3 contains 16 residues. The CDR3 spells CASSLGHRDSSYEQYF. As DNA, the CDR3 is TGCGCCAGCAGCTTGGGGCACCGGGACAGCTCCTACGAGCAGTACTTC.

To note about this clone: Additional DNA sequences in this sample encode the identical CDR3. The CDR3 loop is CSVGGQLNTEAFF. The CDR3 nucleotides read TGCAGCGTGGGAGGACAATTGAACACTGAAGCTTTCTTT. V and J are TRBV29-1 and TRBJ1-1, with a possible D match to TRBD1 (5 bases). Germline-derived CDR1 and CDR2 are SQVTM and ANQGSEA. Trimming cost V 6 bases and J 0 bases, with 11 bases left between them. The CDR3 contains 13 residues.

This clone was detected only a few times. Other DNA variants within this sample encode the same CDR3. The rearrangement links TRBV18 to TRBJ2-5; D perhaps matches TRBD2 (5 bases). Germline CDR1 reads KGHSH; CDR2 reads LQKENI. V gave up 5 bases and J gave up 2 bases, with 6 bases separating them. The CDR3 has 12 residues. CDR3 loop: CASSGGQETQYF. The DNA of the CDR3 is TGTGCCAGCTCAGGAGGACAAGAGACCCAGTACTTC.

The chain uses TRBV7-2 and TRBJ1-2; perhaps TRBD1 as D (5 bases). The CDR3 consists of 13 residues. Germline V gene sequence: CDR1 SGHTA, CDR2 FQGNSA. Trimming left V 5 bases short and J 5 bases short, with 12 bases between. CDR3 protein: CASSPGPRYGYTF. CDR3 DNA: TGTGCCAGCAGCCCGGGACCGAGATATGGCTACACCTTC.